Shown below are 25 T cell receptor beta chains from a single sample sequenced in a study of identifying expanded T cells in peripheral blood. The data were produced by immunoSEQ multiplex PCR, yet TCRdb's version contains in-frame clones alone and is incomplete. The sample consists of about 85,000 clones, approximately 90% of them appearing once. Input material: blood. The receptor source for this set is a person aged 18 to 75 in good health.

The V and J genes are TRBV5-6 and TRBJ1-3; D might be TRBD1 (6 bases). Germline CDR1 is SGHDT and CDR2 is YYEEEE. This CDR3 has 18 residues. V was shortened by 4 bases and J by 0 bases, with 20 bases between the two germline ends. The CDR3 DNA reads as TGTGCCAGCAGCACAGGGTTTACAACCTTAAGCTCTGGAAACACCATATATTTT. Translating it yields CASSTGFTTLSSGNTIYF. Drawing the rest from reference TRBV5-6 and TRBJ1-3, the complete variable domain is DAGVTQSPTHLIKTRGQQVTLRCSPKSGHDTVSWYQQALGQGPQFIFQYYEEEERQRGNFPDRFSGHQFPNYSSELNVNALLLGDSALYLCASSTGFTTLSSGNTIYFGEGSWLTVV.

The gene calls are TRBV28 and TRBJ2-5; TRBD1 is a possible D gene (5 bases). The CDR3 extends over 14 amino acids. CDR1 is MDHEN, CDR2 SYDVKM, per germline. Trimming took 6 bases from V and 5 from J, leaving 16 bases between them. The DNA for the CDR3 is TGTGCCAGCAGCTACTTCAGGGTGAGGGAGACCCAGTACTTC. Protein sequence: CASSYFRVRETQYF.

The rearrangement links TRBV29-1 to TRBJ1-1; D perhaps matches TRBD1 (5 bases). The CDR3 is 11 amino acids. Deletions cut 4 bases from V and 8 bases from J, with 11 bases between. Germline V gives CDR1 SQVTM, CDR2 ANQGSEA. The CDR3 region has the DNA TGCAGCGTTGCCGACAGTGGGGAAGCTTTCTTT. Translated: CSVADSGEAFF.

The chain combines TRBV11-1 with TRBJ2-7, with TRBD1 matching 8 bases. In germline, CDR1 is SGHAT, CDR2 FQDESV (reference sequence). V shed 6 bases, J shed 2 bases, and the junction held 9 bases outside the gene matches. This CDR3 spans 15 amino acids. The CDR3 sequence: CASSLTGAVPYEQYF. In DNA, the CDR3 is TGTGCCAGCAGTCTGACAGGGGCCGTCCCCTACGAGCAGTACTTC.

The chain couples TRBV5-4 to TRBJ2-2, with D uncertain. This CDR3 contains 13 residues. Germline CDR1 is SGHNT and CDR2 is YYREEE (reference sequence). V shed 1 base and J shed 4 bases, with 5 bases lying between them. The CDR3 reads CASSLPLTGELFF. The CDR3 DNA sequence: TGTGCCAGCAGCTTGCCGCTCACCGGGGAGCTGTTTTTT.

This clone was observed once. This chain joins TRBV7-9 and TRBJ2-5; 9 nucleotides agree with TRBD2. This CDR3 comprises 14 residues. With 8 bases clipped from V and 0 bases from J, the junction kept 4 bases outside the gene matches. Germline values: CDR1 SEHNR, CDR2 FQNEAQ (reference sequence). CDR3 DNA: TGTGCCAGCGCGACTAGCGGCCACCAAGAGACCCAGTACTTC. This codes for CASATSGHQETQYF.

This sequence joins TRBV5-4 and TRBJ1-2; D is ambiguous. This CDR3 contains 12 residues. Per germline, CDR1 SGHNT and CDR2 YYREEE (reference sequence). V was trimmed by 0 bases and J by 6 bases, leaving 6 bases between them. The CDR3 DNA follows: TGTGCCAGCAGCTTGGGACACGATGGCTACACCTTC. The encoded protein is CASSLGHDGYTF.

This clone was recorded a few times. This chain connects TRBV13 to TRBJ2-7; 8 nucleotides line up with TRBD2. The CDR3 covers 15 residues. Trimming took 5 bases from V and 5 from J; bases not matched to a gene: 11. In germline, CDR1 is PRHDT, CDR2 FYEKMQ (reference sequence). CDR3 coding DNA: TGTGCCAGCAGCCCCCTCGGGGGGGGTATCGACGAGCAGTACTTC. Protein: CASSPLGGGIDEQYF.

This clone was seen a single time. V usage is TRBV5-5 and J usage is TRBJ1-1; D is undetermined. Trimming took 7 bases from V and 1 from J, leaving 17 bases between them. This CDR3 region has 15 residues. The germline V gene encodes CDR1 SGHKS and CDR2 YYEKEE (reference sequence). The CDR3 is CASWSMIQKNTEAFF. Written as DNA, the CDR3 is TGTGCCAGCTGGTCGATGATTCAAAAGAACACTGAAGCTTTCTTT.

The V gene is TRBV6-5, the J gene TRBJ1-1, with D tentatively TRBD1 (5 bases). CDR3 length: 15 amino acids. The germline gives CDR1 MNHEY, CDR2 SVGAGI. The ends were cut back, 0 bases at V and 8 bases at J, with 16 bases in the middle. CDR3 in DNA: TGTGCCAGCAGTTACTCGTTTACGTTATGGGGGGAAGCTTTCTTT. Translating gives CASSYSFTLWGEAFF.

Here the CDR3 DNA reads TGCGCCAGCAGCCAGGGGCCCGGGACTAGCGGGGGAGATGAGCAGTTCTTC. Encoded protein: CASSQGPGTSGGDEQFF. The gene calls are TRBV4-3 and TRBJ2-1; the match to TRBD2 covers 14 bases. V gave up 3 bases and J gave up 8 bases; unmatched junction bases: 9. The V gene's germline CDR1 is LGHNA and CDR2 YSLEER. The CDR3 is made up of 17 amino acids.

V gene TRBV19 combines with J gene TRBJ1-5; D is ambiguous. Germline V gene sequence: CDR1 LNHDA, CDR2 SQIVND (reference sequence). V gave up 8 bases and J gave up 2 bases, with 13 bases separating them. The CDR3 is made up of 14 amino acids. Written as DNA, the CDR3 is TGTGCCAGTTCCTCATATGGGGGCAATCAGCCCCAGCATTTT. Residues: CASSSYGGNQPQHF.

The rearrangement uses TRBV4-2 and TRBJ1-2; D not resolved. The CDR3 is 15 amino acids. Trimming removed 4 bases from V and 8 bases from J, with 20 bases in between. The germline CDR1 and CDR2 sequences are LGHNA and YNFKEQ. The CDR3 sequence: CASSPVVVQLRGYTF. The DNA of the CDR3 is TGTGCCAGCAGCCCAGTAGTGGTTCAACTAAGGGGCTACACCTTC.

This clone was recorded a few times. The chain carries TRBV5-4 and TRBJ2-7; the D is unclear. The germline CDR1 and CDR2 sequences are SGHNT and YYREEE (reference sequence). The CDR3 length is 11 residues. V shed 3 bases and J shed 7 bases, with 8 bases lying between them. CDR3 coding DNA: TGTGCCAGCAGCTCCTATGGGGAGCAGTACTTC. As protein: CASSSYGEQYF.

The chain recombines TRBV29-1 with TRBJ2-1, with 8 bases matching TRBD2. The CDR3 spans 14 residues. Per the germline V gene, CDR1 is SQVTM and CDR2 is ANQGSEA. J was trimmed by 0 bases and V by 6 bases; bases with no gene match: 4. CDR3 sequence: CSVQRGSSYNEQFF. CDR3 in DNA: TGCAGCGTCCAGCGGGGGAGCTCCTACAATGAGCAGTTCTTC.

The chain's CDR3 is CASSYSSLGGPYGYTF. The CDR3 DNA reads TGTGCCAGCAGTTACTCGTCCTTAGGGGGGCCCTATGGCTACACCTTC. The V and J genes are TRBV6-6 and TRBJ1-2; TRBD1 is a possible D gene (6 bases). Per the germline V gene, CDR1 is MNHNY and CDR2 is SVGAGI (reference sequence). V shed 0 bases and J shed 4 bases, with 15 bases lying between them. The CDR3 covers 16 residues.

The chain uses TRBV5-1 and TRBJ2-7, with a weak D call TRBD1 (7 bases). This CDR3 region has 15 residues. Germline loops: CDR1 SGHRS, CDR2 YFSETQ. With 4 bases removed from V and 3 bases from J, the gap between germline ends came to 17 bases. As DNA, the CDR3 is TGCGCCAGCAGCCCGGAGGGGCAGGGGGACTACGAGCAGTACTTC. It translates to CASSPEGQGDYEQYF.

The table lists this clone with a count of one. The V gene is TRBV12-1, the J gene TRBJ1-1. TRBV12-1 is a recognized pseudogene. CDR3 length: 18 residues. CDR3 bases: TGTGCCAGCAGCTTTCGGTACCAGTATAAGGGGAGGAACACTGAAGCTTTCTTT. Amino acid sequence: CASSFRYQYKGRNTEAFF.

The chain is built from TRBV7-9 and TRBJ2-1; D gene unclear. V was cut by 5 bases and J by 0 bases, with 8 bases left in between. The CDR3 is 14 amino acids. The germline V gene encodes CDR1 SEHNR and CDR2 FQNEAQ (reference sequence). The CDR3 DNA follows: TGTGCCAGCAGCCCTCCAGGCTCCTACAATGAGCAGTTCTTC. It encodes CASSPPGSYNEQFF.

CDR3: CSVEGKWLAGGKQTGGSTDTQYF. In DNA form, the CDR3 reads TGCAGCGTTGAAGGGAAATGGCTAGCGGGGGGGAAACAGACGGGCGGAAGCACAGATACGCAGTATTTT. The chain uses TRBV29-1 and TRBJ2-3; the match to TRBD2 covers 12 bases. The CDR3 spans 23 residues. Unmatched junction bases numbered 23, after V lost 1 base and J lost 0 bases. Germline CDR1 is SQVTM and CDR2 is ANQGSEA.

The chain has TRBV7-9 and TRBJ2-3; D not certain. The length of the CDR3 is 16 residues. V lost 1 base and J 2 bases, leaving 13 bases between the germline ends. CDR1 is SEHNR and CDR2 is FQNEAQ in the germline V gene (reference sequence). CDR3 protein: CASSLVEYPHTDTQYF. The CDR3 region has the DNA TGTGCCAGCAGCTTAGTGGAGTACCCACACACAGATACGCAGTATTTT.

This clone was seen a handful of times. The J gene is TRBJ2-2, the V gene TRBV19; no firm D call. This CDR3 has 14 amino acids. Germline-derived CDR1 and CDR2 are LNHDA and SQIVND (reference sequence). V was pared by 6 bases and J by 5 bases, with 13 bases between. The CDR3 DNA reads TGTGCCAGTAGCGTCTTCCTTGGGACCGGGGAGCTGTTTTTT. This codes for CASSVFLGTGELFF.

The genes are TRBV5-1 and TRBJ1-3, with 7 bases fitting TRBD1. CDR3 length: 14 residues. J was trimmed by 4 bases and V by 7 bases; bases with no gene match: 8. Germline lookup yields CDR1 SGHRS and CDR2 YFSETQ. In nucleotides, the CDR3 is TGCGCCAGCTGTCTCGGGACAGCCGGAAACACCATATATTTT. Amino acid sequence: CASCLGTAGNTIYF. The full variable domain, completed using reference TRBV5-1 and TRBJ1-3, is KAGVTQTPRYLIKTRGQQVTLSCSPISGHRSVSWYQQTPGQGLQFLFEYFSETQRNKGNFPGRFSGRQFSNSRSEMNVSTLELGDSALYLCASCLGTAGNTIYFGEGSWLTVV.

This clone came up a few times. The rearrangement joins TRBV7-2 to TRBJ2-3; 8 bases are shared with TRBD2. The CDR3 contains 17 residues. V was pared by 3 bases and J by 1 base, with 9 bases of the junction left unmatched. Germline loops: CDR1 SGHTA, CDR2 FQGNSA. In nucleotides, the CDR3 is TGTGCCAGCAGCTTGTGGTGGGCGGGGGGCCGCACAGATACGCAGTATTTT. Encoded protein: CASSLWWAGGRTDTQYF.

The CDR3 protein is CASSYSTSEETQYF. The CDR3 DNA is TGTGCCAGCAGTTACTCAACTAGCGAGGAGACCCAGTACTTC. The chain couples TRBV6-5 to TRBJ2-5; 7 bases line up with TRBD2. Losses at the gene ends were 0 bases for V and 5 bases for J; bases not matched to a gene: 3. Per germline, CDR1 MNHEY and CDR2 SVGAGI. The CDR3 is 14 residues long.